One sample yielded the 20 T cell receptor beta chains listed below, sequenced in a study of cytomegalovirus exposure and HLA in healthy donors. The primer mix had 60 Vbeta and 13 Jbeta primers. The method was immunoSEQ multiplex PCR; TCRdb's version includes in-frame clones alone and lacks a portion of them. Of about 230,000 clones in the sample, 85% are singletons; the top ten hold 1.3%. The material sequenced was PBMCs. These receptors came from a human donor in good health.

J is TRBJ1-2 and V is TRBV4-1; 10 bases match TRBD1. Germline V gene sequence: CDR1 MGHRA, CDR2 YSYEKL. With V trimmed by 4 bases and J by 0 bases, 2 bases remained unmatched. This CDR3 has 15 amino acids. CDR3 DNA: TGCGCCAGCAGCCTAGGACAGGGGGCTAACTATGGCTACACCTTC. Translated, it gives CASSLGQGANYGYTF.

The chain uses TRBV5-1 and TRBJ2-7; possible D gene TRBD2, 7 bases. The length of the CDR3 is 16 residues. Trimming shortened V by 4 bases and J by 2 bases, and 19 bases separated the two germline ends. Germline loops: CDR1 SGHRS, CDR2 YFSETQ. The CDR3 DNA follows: TGCGCCAGCAGCGCCGGTGGGGGGGCCCTCACCTACGAGCAGTACTTC. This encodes CASSAGGGALTYEQYF.

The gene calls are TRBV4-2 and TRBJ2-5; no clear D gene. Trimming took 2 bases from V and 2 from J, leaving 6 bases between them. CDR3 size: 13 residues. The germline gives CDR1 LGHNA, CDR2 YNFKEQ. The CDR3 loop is CASSQFRQETQYF. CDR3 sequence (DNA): TGTGCCAGCAGCCAATTCAGACAAGAGACCCAGTACTTC.

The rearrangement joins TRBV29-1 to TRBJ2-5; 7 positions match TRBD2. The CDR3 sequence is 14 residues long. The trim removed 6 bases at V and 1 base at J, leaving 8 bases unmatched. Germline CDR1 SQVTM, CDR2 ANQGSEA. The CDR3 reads CSVIAGNFQETQYF. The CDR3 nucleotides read TGCAGCGTCATAGCGGGTAACTTCCAAGAGACCCAGTACTTC.

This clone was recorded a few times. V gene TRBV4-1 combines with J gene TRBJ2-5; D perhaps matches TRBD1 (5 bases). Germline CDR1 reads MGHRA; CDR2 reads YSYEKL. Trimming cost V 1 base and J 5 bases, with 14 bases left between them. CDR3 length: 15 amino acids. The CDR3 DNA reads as TGCGCCAGCAGCCAAGTGCCTGGGGCGTGGGAGACCCAGTACTTC. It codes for CASSQVPGAWETQYF.

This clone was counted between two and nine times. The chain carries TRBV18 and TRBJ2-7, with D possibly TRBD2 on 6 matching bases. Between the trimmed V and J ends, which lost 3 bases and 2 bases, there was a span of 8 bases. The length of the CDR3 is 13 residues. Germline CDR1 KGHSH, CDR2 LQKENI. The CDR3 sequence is CASSPGLPYEQYF. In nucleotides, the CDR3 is TGTGCCAGCTCACCGGGACTTCCCTACGAGCAGTACTTC.

CDR3 coding DNA: TGTGCCAGTAGCGCGACCAGGGTCACTGAAGCTTTCTTT. Amino acids: CASSATRVTEAFF. This chain joins TRBV19 and TRBJ1-1; possibly TRBD1 for D (5 bases). In germline, CDR1 is LNHDA, CDR2 SQIVND (reference sequence). Trimming pared 6 bases from V and 4 bases from J, leaving 12 bases between. The CDR3 has 13 residues.

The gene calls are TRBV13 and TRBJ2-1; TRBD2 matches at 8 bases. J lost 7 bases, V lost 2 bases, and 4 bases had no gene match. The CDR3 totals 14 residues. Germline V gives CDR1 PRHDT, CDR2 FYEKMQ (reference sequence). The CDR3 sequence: CASSLNGRGNEQFF. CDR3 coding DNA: TGTGCCAGCAGCTTAAACGGGAGGGGAAATGAGCAGTTCTTC.

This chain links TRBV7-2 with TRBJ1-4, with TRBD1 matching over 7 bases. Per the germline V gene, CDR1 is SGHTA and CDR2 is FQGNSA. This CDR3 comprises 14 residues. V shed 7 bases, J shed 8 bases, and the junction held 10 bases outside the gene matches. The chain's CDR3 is CASTKDREVEKLFF. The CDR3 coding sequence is TGTGCCAGCACCAAAGACAGGGAAGTAGAAAAACTGTTTTTT.

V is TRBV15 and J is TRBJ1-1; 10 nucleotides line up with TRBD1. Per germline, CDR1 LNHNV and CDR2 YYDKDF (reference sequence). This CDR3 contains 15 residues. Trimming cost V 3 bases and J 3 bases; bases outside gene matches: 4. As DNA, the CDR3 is TGTGCCACCAGCAGGACAGGGGGCGGGTACACTGAAGCTTTCTTT. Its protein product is CATSRTGGGYTEAFF.

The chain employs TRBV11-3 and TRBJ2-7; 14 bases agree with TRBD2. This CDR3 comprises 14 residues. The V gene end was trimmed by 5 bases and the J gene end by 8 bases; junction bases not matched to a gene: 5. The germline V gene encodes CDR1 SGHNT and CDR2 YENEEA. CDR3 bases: TGTGCCAGCAGCCCCGGGACTAGCGGGAGTAAGCAGTACTTC. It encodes CASSPGTSGSKQYF.

CDR3 sequence reads: CASSEGLAGGQETQYF. The CDR3 nucleotides read TGTGCCAGCAGTGAAGGCCTAGCGGGGGGACAAGAGACCCAGTACTTC. The genes are TRBV6-1 and TRBJ2-5; 11 bases align to TRBD2. The V segment lost 1 base and the J segment 2 bases; nucleotides outside the gene matches: 3. Germline values: CDR1 MNHNS, CDR2 SASEGT. CDR3 length: 16 amino acids.

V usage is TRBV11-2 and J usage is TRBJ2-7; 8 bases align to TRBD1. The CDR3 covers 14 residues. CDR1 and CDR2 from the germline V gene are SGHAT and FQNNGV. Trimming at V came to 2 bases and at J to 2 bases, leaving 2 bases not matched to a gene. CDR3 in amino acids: CASSLQGAAYEQYF. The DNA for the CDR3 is TGTGCCAGCAGCTTACAGGGGGCCGCCTACGAGCAGTACTTC.

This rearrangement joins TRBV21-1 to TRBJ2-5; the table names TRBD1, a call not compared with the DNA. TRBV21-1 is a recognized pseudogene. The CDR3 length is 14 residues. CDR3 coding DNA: TGTGCCAGCCAGGGGCAGGGTCGGGGAGAGACCCAGTACTTC. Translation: CASQGQGRGETQYF.

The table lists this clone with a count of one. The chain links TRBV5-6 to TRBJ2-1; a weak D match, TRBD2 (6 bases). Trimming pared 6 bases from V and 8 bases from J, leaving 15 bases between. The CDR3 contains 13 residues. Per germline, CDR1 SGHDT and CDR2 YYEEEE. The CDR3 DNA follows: TGTGCCAGCAAATGGGTAGGGGAGGATGAGCAGTTCTTC. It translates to CASKWVGEDEQFF.

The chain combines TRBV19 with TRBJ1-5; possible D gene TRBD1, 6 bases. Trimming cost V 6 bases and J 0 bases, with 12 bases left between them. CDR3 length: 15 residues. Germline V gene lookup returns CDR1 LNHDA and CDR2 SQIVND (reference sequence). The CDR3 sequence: CASSDRTDSNQPQHF. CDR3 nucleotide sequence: TGTGCCAGTAGCGACAGGACCGATAGCAATCAGCCCCAGCATTTT.

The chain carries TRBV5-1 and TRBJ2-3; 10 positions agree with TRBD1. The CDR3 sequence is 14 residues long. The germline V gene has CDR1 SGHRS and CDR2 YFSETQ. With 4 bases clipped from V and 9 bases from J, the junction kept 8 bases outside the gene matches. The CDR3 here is CASSAGTGEVTQYF. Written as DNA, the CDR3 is TGCGCCAGCAGCGCCGGGACAGGGGAGGTAACGCAGTATTTT.

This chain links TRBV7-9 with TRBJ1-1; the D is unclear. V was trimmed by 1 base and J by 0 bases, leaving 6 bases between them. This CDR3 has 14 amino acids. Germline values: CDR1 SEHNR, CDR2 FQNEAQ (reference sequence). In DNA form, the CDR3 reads TGTGCCAGCAGCTTAGAGACACTGAACACTGAAGCTTTCTTT. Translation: CASSLETLNTEAFF.

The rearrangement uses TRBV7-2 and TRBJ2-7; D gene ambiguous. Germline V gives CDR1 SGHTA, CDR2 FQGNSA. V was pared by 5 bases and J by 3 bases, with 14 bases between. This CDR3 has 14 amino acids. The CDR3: CASSLQGGYYEQYF. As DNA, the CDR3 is TGTGCCAGCAGCCTCCAAGGCGGATACTACGAGCAGTACTTC.

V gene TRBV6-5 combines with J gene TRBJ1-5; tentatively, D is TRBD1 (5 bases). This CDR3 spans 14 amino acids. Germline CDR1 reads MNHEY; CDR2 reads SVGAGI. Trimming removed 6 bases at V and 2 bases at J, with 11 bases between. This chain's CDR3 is CASSDGGGNQPQHF. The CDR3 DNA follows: TGTGCCAGCAGCGACGGGGGGGGCAATCAGCCCCAGCATTTT.